The T cell receptor beta chain under discussion was sequenced for a study of regulatory T cells in long-lasting Graves disease. Remarks on this clonotype: Its specificity is not known.

The time point: persistent/refractory GD, antithyroid drugs over 5 years with positive TRAb. RNA extracted from PBMCs served as the sequencing template. The CDR3 is 15 residues long. With 4 bases removed from V and 3 bases from J, the gap between germline ends came to 16 bases. Looked up from germline, CDR1 is SGHRS and CDR2 is YFSETQ. Assembly of TCR beta libraries relied on iRepertoire HTBI primers together with Arm-PCR of CDR3 regions. Using its own MiXCR run on the multiplex PCR reads, TCRdb lists one record per CDR3 protein. The repertoire includes 600,000 to 800,000 distinct CDR3 sequences, around 30% of them detected once, and around 42% sits in the top ten. Findings and limits, study-wide: Small numbers of samples may have cut accuracy.

Sequencing was performed on peripheral blood mononuclear cells (PBMCs), taken when the disease was refractory, from a patient treated with antithyroid drugs. V is TRBV5-1 and J is TRBJ1-2, with no clear D. This TCR derives from a female donor with Graves disease. The CDR3 spells CASSLERVVDYGYTF. The CDR3 DNA follows: TGCGCCAGCAGCCTCGAGCGGGTCGTCGACTATGGCTACACCTTC.